Sequencing of this TCR beta chain was carried out in a study of OX40 agonist ivuxolimab in advanced cancers. Study summary: Ivuxolimab, an agonist antibody against OX40 (CD134), was given to patients. Patients undergoing dose escalation presented with hepatocellular carcinoma, melanoma, renal cell or head and neck cancer. The study's findings and limits: At 0.1 to 3.0 mg/kg and by week 6, clonal expansion occurred in CD4+ and CD8+ blood T cells.

To note about this clone: Its cognate antigen is unknown.

The V end was cut by 0 bases, the J end by 6 bases, with 9 bases between. In germline, CDR1 is MNHEY, CDR2 SVGAGI. The CDR3 runs to 14 residues. The assay was immunoSEQ multiplex PCR, and TCRdb's table has in-frame clones only and misses some. The repertoire holds tens of thousands of clones, with about 85% as singletons. Sampling times: baseline, cycle 4 day 1, cycle 7 day 1. This chain joins TRBV6-5 and TRBJ2-1; D gene ambiguous. The source was CD4+ or CD8+ T cells sorted from blood, collected in a trial of the OX40 agonist ivuxolimab. The TCR was taken from an adult with an advanced solid tumor such as melanoma, head and neck, liver or kidney cancer. Here the CDR3 DNA reads TGTGCCAGCAGTTACTCTCGAGCCTCCAATGAGCAGTTCTTC. Translation gives CASSYSRASNEQFF.